This is a list of T cell receptor beta chains from one sample in a study of PD-L1 blockade in urothelial cancer. Produced via immunoSEQ multiplex PCR; TCRdb's table is partial and in-frame only. The sample contains 40,000 to 60,000 clones, approximately 79% of which appear only once. The sequences come from PBMCs, collected around atezolizumab (anti-PD-L1) treatment. These TCRs come from a man aged 65-85 years with urothelial cancer. Each CDR3 is given with its conserved first and last residue. The D gene is left open where the match is weak. Expanded clones get a size class; other rows say once, few or many, or leave the size out.

cdr3_length,clone_size,j_call,v_call,d_call,cdr3_nt,cdr3_aa
15,.,TRBJ2-5,TRBV7-6,.,TGTGCCAGCAGCCCCACAGGGAGCACGCAAGAGACCCAGTACTTC,CASSPTGSTQETQYF
13,.,TRBJ2-7,TRBV5-4,.,TGTGCCAGCAAAACGCAGGGGTTCAACGAGCAGTACTTC,CASKTQGFNEQYF
12,.,TRBJ2-7,TRBV5-5,.,TGTGCCAGCAGCCGCCTTCGGGACGAGCAGTACTTC,CASSRLRDEQYF
14,.,TRBJ2-3,TRBV7-8,.,TGTGCCAGCAGCTTATTGCTAGCCGGAGATACGCAGTATTTT,CASSLLLAGDTQYF
15,.,TRBJ2-5,TRBV10-1,TRBD1,TGCGCCAGCAGTCCGGGACAGGGGTCCCAAGAGACCCAGTACTTC,CASSPGQGSQETQYF
15,.,TRBJ1-1,TRBV11-2,.,TGTGCCAGCAGCCAACGGTATCAAATGAACACTGAAGCTTTCTTT,CASSQRYQMNTEAFF
14,.,TRBJ2-3,TRBV19,TRBD1,TGTGCCAGTAGTCCCCGACAGGGGATTATCACGCAGTATTTT,CASSPRQGIITQYF
13,.,TRBJ1-1,TRBV6-4,.,TGTGCCAGCAGTGCGGAGCCGAACACTGAAGCTTTCTTT,CASSAEPNTEAFF
13,once,TRBJ1-2,TRBV29-1,.,TGCAGCGTTGATATGGGCGCTAACTATGGCTACACCTTC,CSVDMGANYGYTF
14,.,TRBJ2-1,TRBV14,TRBD2,TGTGCCAGCAGCCAAGACCCCAGCGGGAGGGAGCAGTTCTTC,CASSQDPSGREQFF
16,.,TRBJ2-7,TRBV5-5,TRBD1,TGTGCCAGCAGCTTGGGGGGGACAGCCCTTTACTACGAGCAGTACTTC,CASSLGGTALYYEQYF
12,.,TRBJ2-2,TRBV9,.,TGTGCCAGCAGCGTAATGAGGGGGGAGCTGTTTTTT,CASSVMRGELFF
13,.,TRBJ2-3,TRBV6-4,.,TGTGCCAGCAGCGCCGACAGGTCAGATACGCAGTATTTT,CASSADRSDTQYF
15,.,TRBJ2-5,TRBV6-5,TRBD2,TGTGCCAGCAGTTACGAACGGGGGGGCCAAGAGACCCAGTACTTC,CASSYERGGQETQYF
14,.,TRBJ1-2,TRBV18,.,TGTGCCAGCTCACCACCGGCAGGGTATTATGGCTACACCTTC,CASSPPAGYYGYTF
13,once,TRBJ1-5,TRBV5-1,.,TGCGCCAGCAGCTTGAACGGGGATCAGCCCCAGCATTTT,CASSLNGDQPQHF
13,.,TRBJ2-7,TRBV7-8,.,TGTGCCAGCAGCCAGGACACCCTCTACGAGCAGTACTTC,CASSQDTLYEQYF
10,.,TRBJ1-1,TRBV30,.,TGTGCCTGGGGGGAGGCTGGCGCTTTCTTT,CAWGEAGAFF
13,.,TRBJ1-4,TRBV4-3,.,TGCGCCAGCAGCCGCCTACCTCGAGAAAAACTGTTTTTT,CASSRLPREKLFF
14,.,TRBJ2-1,TRBV27,TRBD1,TGTGCCAGCAGTGGGACAGGGTTATACAATGAGCAGTTCTTC,CASSGTGLYNEQFF
15,once,TRBJ2-3,TRBV6-5,TRBD2,TGTGCCAGCAAAAGGCAACTAGCGGAGACAGATACGCAGTATTTT,CASKRQLAETDTQYF
13,.,TRBJ2-4,TRBV28,TRBD1,TGTGCCAGCGAGGGACAGGCAGAAAACATTCAGTACTTC,CASEGQAENIQYF
16,.,TRBJ2-3,TRBV7-9,TRBD2,TGTGCCAGCAGCGACAAACTAGCGGGAGTAGCAGATACGCAGTATTTT,CASSDKLAGVADTQYF